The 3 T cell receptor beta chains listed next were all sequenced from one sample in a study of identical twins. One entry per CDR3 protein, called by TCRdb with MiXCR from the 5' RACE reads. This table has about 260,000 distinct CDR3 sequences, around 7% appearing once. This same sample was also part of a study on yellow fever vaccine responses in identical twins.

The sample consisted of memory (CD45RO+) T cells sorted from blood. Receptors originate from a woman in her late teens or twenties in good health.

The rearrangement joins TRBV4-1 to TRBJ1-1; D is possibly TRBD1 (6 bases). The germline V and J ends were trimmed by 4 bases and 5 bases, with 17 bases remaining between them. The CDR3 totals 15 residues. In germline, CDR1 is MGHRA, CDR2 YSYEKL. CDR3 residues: CASSPWSGGRTEAFF. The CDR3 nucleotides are TGCGCCAGCAGCCCATGGTCGGGGGGCAGGACTGAAGCTTTCTTT.

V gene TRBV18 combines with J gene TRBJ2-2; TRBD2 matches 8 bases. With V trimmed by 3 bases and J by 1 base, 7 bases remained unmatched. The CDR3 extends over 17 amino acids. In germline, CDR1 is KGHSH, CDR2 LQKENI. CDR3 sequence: CASSPPAAGGNTGELFF. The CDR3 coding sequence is TGTGCCAGCTCACCCCCAGCGGCGGGGGGGAACACCGGGGAGCTGTTTTTT.

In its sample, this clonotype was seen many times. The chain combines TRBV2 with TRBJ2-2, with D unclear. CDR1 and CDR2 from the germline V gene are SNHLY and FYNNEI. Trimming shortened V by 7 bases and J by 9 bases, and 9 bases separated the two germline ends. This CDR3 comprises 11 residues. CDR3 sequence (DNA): TGTGCCAGCACTAATTCGAGGGAGCTGTTTTTT. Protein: CASTNSRELFF.